This T cell receptor (beta chain) was sequenced in a study of blood T cells in healthy people across ages. This clonotype was counted only a few times. Primed by a sample-barcoded 5' primer and a J-beta primer mix, a second PCR proceeded for roughly 6 to 12 cycles. From the 5' RACE reads, TCRdb called clonotypes with MiXCR, one entry per CDR3 protein. This table holds some 1,800,000 distinct CDR3 sequences, about two fifths found once. The sequenced material came from blood. This receptor was identified in a human donor in good health.

CDR3 DNA sequence: TGTGCCAGCAGCGTCTCGGGGGGGGCTTTAGAGACCCAGTACTTC. This codes for CASSVSGGALETQYF. The V gene is TRBV9, the J gene TRBJ2-5, with TRBD2 matching 8 bases. The CDR3 length is 15 residues. Germline V lookup: CDR1 SGDLS, CDR2 YYNGEE. J was trimmed by 4 bases and V by 2 bases; bases with no gene match: 7. Together with reference TRBV9 and TRBJ2-5, the CDR3 gives the full variable domain: DSGVTQTPKHLITATGQRVTLRCSPRSGDLSVYWYQQSLDQGLQFLIQYYNGEERAKGNILERFSAQQFPDLHSELNLSSLELGDSALYFCASSVSGGALETQYFGPGTRLLVL.